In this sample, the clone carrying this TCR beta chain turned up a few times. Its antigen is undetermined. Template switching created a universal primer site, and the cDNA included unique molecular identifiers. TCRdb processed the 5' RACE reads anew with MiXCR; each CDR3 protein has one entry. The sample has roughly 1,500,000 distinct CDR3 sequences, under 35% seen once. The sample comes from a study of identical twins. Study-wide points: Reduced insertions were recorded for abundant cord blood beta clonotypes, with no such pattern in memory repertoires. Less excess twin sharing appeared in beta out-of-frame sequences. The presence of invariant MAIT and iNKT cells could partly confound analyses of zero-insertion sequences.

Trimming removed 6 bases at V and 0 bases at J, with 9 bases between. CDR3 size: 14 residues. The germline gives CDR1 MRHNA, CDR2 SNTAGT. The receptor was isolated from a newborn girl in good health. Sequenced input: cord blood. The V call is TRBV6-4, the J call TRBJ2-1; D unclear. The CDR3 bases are TGTGCCAGCAGGGAAGAGAGCTCCTACAATGAGCAGTTCTTC. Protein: CASREESSYNEQFF.